The next 12 T cell receptor beta chains were all read from a single sample in a study of cytomegalovirus exposure and HLA in healthy donors. The table came from immunoSEQ multiplex PCR; TCRdb's copy has only in-frame clones and leaves some out. The profile shows more than 250,000 clones, just over 85% of them singletons. The sequenced sample consisted of PBMCs. The receptors were gathered from a woman under 30 in good health and CMV-seronegative.

This chain connects TRBV29-1 to TRBJ2-5; 10 positions match TRBD2. The germline V gene has CDR1 SQVTM and CDR2 ANQGSEA. Trimming at V came to 6 bases and at J to 1 base, leaving 11 bases not matched to a gene. The CDR3 is 16 amino acids. In DNA form, the CDR3 reads TGCAGCGTGCAGGCTAGCGGGAGTGATTCCCAAGAGACCCAGTACTTC. Its translation is CSVQASGSDSQETQYF.

The CDR3 sequence is CASSYTSLSGNTIYF. The CDR3 DNA reads TGTGCCAGCAGTTACACTTCTCTCTCTGGAAACACCATATATTTT. The gene calls are TRBV6-5 and TRBJ1-3; D uncertain. Per the germline V gene, CDR1 is MNHEY and CDR2 is SVGAGI. V gave up 2 bases and J gave up 0 bases, with 8 bases separating them. CDR3 length: 15 residues.

The V and J genes are TRBV28 and TRBJ1-5; tentative D call: TRBD1 (6 bases). Trimming removed 3 bases at V and 7 bases at J, with 16 bases between. The CDR3 contains 15 residues. Germline-derived CDR1 and CDR2 are MDHEN and SYDVKM. The CDR3: CASSLGQGPGQPQHF. DNA of the CDR3: TGTGCCAGCAGTTTGGGGCAGGGGCCAGGGCAGCCCCAGCATTTT.

The rearrangement uses TRBV6-1 and TRBJ1-3, with D tentatively TRBD1 (5 bases). The V and J ends lost 11 bases and 3 bases respectively, with 17 bases between them. The CDR3 sequence is 14 residues long. Germline V gives CDR1 MNHNS, CDR2 SASEGT. The chain's CDR3 is CASSGGERGNTIYF. The DNA of the CDR3 is TGTGCCTCCTCCGGGGGGGAACGTGGAAACACCATATATTTT.

The rearrangement links TRBV7-2 to TRBJ2-7, with 7 bases that match TRBD1. The CDR3 covers 15 residues. V was pared by 4 bases and J by 0 bases, with 6 bases of the junction left unmatched. Germline loops: CDR1 SGHTA, CDR2 FQGNSA. The CDR3 nucleotides are TGTGCCAGCAGCTCGGGACAGATTCTCTCCTACGAGCAGTACTTC. Translated: CASSSGQILSYEQYF.

CDR3 region: CAWSATGAGRTPSTDTQYF. CDR3 nucleotide sequence: TGTGCCTGGAGCGCGACTGGAGCGGGACGGACCCCTAGCACAGATACGCAGTATTTT. The J gene is TRBJ2-3, the V gene TRBV30, with 7 bases matching TRBD2. The CDR3 contains 19 residues. Germline assignment: CDR1 GTSNPN and CDR2 SVGIG (reference sequence). V lost 3 bases, J lost 0 bases, and 18 bases stayed unmatched.

CDR3 loop: CASSYLGVPYF. In nucleotides, the CDR3 is TGTGCCAGCAGTTACTTGGGAGTACCGTACTTC. The V gene is TRBV6-6, the J gene TRBJ2-7; D possibly corresponds to TRBD2 (5 bases). Germline lookup yields CDR1 MNHNY and CDR2 SVGAGI (reference sequence). V was shortened by 1 base and J by 12 bases, with 10 bases between the two germline ends. The CDR3 totals 11 residues.

This chain joins TRBV18 and TRBJ2-1, with 11 bases that match TRBD2. V gave up 3 bases and J gave up 2 bases; unmatched junction bases: 3. The V gene's germline CDR1 is KGHSH and CDR2 LQKENI. The CDR3 has 16 amino acids. CDR3 amino acids: CASSPVTSGTYNEQFF. The CDR3 nucleotides read TGTGCCAGCTCACCGGTGACTAGCGGGACCTACAATGAGCAGTTCTTC. Complete variable domain (other parts from reference TRBV18 and TRBJ2-1): NAGVMQNPRHLVRRRGQEARLRCSPMKGHSHVYWYRQLPEEGLKFMVYLQKENIIDESGMPKERFSAEFPKEGPSILRIQQVVRGDSAAYFCASSPVTSGTYNEQFFGPGTRLTVL.

The V gene is TRBV5-1, the J gene TRBJ1-2; 8 bases are shared with TRBD1. V lost 3 bases to trimming and J lost 5 bases; unmatched junction nucleotides: 6. Germline assignment: CDR1 SGHRS and CDR2 YFSETQ. CDR3 length equals 14 residues. In DNA form, the CDR3 reads TGCGCCAGCAGCTCGGGACAGGAGGATTATGGCTACACCTTC. Residues: CASSSGQEDYGYTF.

V gene TRBV2 combines with J gene TRBJ2-7; TRBD1 aligns across 8 bases. In germline, CDR1 is SNHLY, CDR2 FYNNEI. This CDR3 is 14 amino acids long. V gave up 4 bases and J gave up 2 bases; unmatched junction bases: 4. CDR3 residues: CASSVGTGTYEQYF. In DNA, the CDR3 is TGTGCCAGCAGTGTAGGGACAGGAACCTACGAGCAGTACTTC.

J is TRBJ1-1 and V is TRBV6-5, with D tentatively TRBD1 (5 bases). The ends were cut back, 5 bases at V and 3 bases at J, with 13 bases in the middle. The CDR3 spans 14 residues. Germline values: CDR1 MNHEY, CDR2 SVGAGI. The CDR3 DNA reads as TGTGCCAGCAGTCGCGGGGGTAAGGACACTGAAGCTTTCTTT. Translating it yields CASSRGGKDTEAFF.

CDR3 in DNA: TGCGCCAGCAGGAGGGCAGACCCCTCCTACAATGAGCAGTTCTTC. It is translated as CASRRADPSYNEQFF. The J gene is TRBJ2-1, the V gene TRBV5-1, with D maybe TRBD2 (5 bases). Trimming left V 5 bases short and J 0 bases short, with 12 bases between. The CDR3 sequence is 15 residues long. Germline CDR1 and CDR2: SGHRS and YFSETQ.